These 7 T cell receptor beta chains originate from one sample sequenced in a study of blood T cell repertoires in COVID-19. The protocol was immunoSEQ multiplex PCR, while the TCRdb copy is restricted to in-frame clones and leaves out a portion. This sample carries over 130,000 clones, 60% to 80% of them seen once, and the ten largest clones take under 3%. The specimen sequenced was PBMCs or T cells enriched from blood (not recorded which). The receptors stem from a woman aged 45 to 65 who had recovered from COVID-19.

In this sample, this clone turned up a few times. The chain joins TRBV9 to TRBJ2-1; 8 positions agree with TRBD2. Germline CDR1 SGDLS, CDR2 YYNGEE. With 0 bases clipped from V and 0 bases from J, the junction kept 11 bases outside the gene matches. The CDR3 consists of 19 residues. CDR3 nucleotides: TGTGCCAGCAGCGTAGGCGGCGGCGGGGGGATAAGCTCCTACAATGAGCAGTTCTTC. Amino acid sequence: CASSVGGGGGISSYNEQFF. Variable domain in full (rest from reference TRBV9 and TRBJ2-1): DSGVTQTPKHLITATGQRVTLRCSPRSGDLSVYWYQQSLDQGLQFLIQYYNGEERAKGNILERFSAQQFPDLHSELNLSSLELGDSALYFCASSVGGGGGISSYNEQFFGPGTRLTVL.

This sequence joins TRBV29-1 and TRBJ2-7, with a weak D call TRBD2 (5 bases). The V gene lost 0 bases and the J gene lost 12 bases, with 12 bases spanning the gap. CDR1 SQVTM and CDR2 ANQGSEA come from the germline V gene. The CDR3 sequence is 11 residues long. This chain's CDR3 is CSVEDRGLRYF. CDR3 coding DNA: TGCAGCGTTGAAGATCGCGGGTTGCGGTACTTC.

The CDR3 protein is CVSQGVGGGVETQYF. In DNA, the CDR3 is TGTGTCTCTCAAGGAGTTGGCGGGGGAGTTGAGACCCAGTACTTC. The J gene is TRBJ2-5, the V gene TRBV7-9, with 7 bases matching TRBD2. The V gene's germline CDR1 is SEHNR and CDR2 FQNEAQ (reference sequence). The CDR3 extends over 15 amino acids.

The gene calls are TRBV6-6 and TRBJ1-4, with a possible D match to TRBD1 (5 bases). Trimming removed 2 bases from V and 8 bases from J, with 9 bases in between. Germline-derived CDR1 and CDR2 are MNHNY and SVGAGI (reference sequence). The CDR3 is 13 residues long. The CDR3 loop reads CASSYRGEEKLFF. The DNA for the CDR3 is TGTGCCAGCAGTTACAGGGGTGAGGAAAAACTGTTTTTT.

This rearrangement joins TRBV7-2 to TRBJ2-7; D might be TRBD2 (6 bases). Trimming removed 0 bases at V and 6 bases at J, with 9 bases between. Germline V gene data show CDR1 as SGHTA and CDR2 as FQGNSA. The CDR3 runs 13 residues. Here the CDR3 DNA reads TGTGCCAGCAGCTTAGCGGGAGGTGGCGAGCAGTACTTC. It yields the protein CASSLAGGGEQYF.

This clone has ten or more counts. The V call is TRBV3-1 (or the pseudogene TRBV3-2), the J call TRBJ1-3, with D possibly matching TRBD1 (6 bases). This CDR3 region has 16 residues. Trimming cost V 5 bases and J 3 bases, with 17 bases left between them. Germline CDR1 is LGHDT and CDR2 is YNNKEL (reference sequence). CDR3 residues: CASSDWRGARGNTIYF. The CDR3 nucleotides read TGTGCCAGCAGCGACTGGCGGGGGGCGCGTGGAAACACCATATATTTT.

A single count supports this clone. The chain combines TRBV13 with TRBJ2-7; D remains unclear. Between the trimmed V and J ends, which lost 0 bases and 0 bases, there was a span of 12 bases. The CDR3 covers 16 residues. Germline V gene lookup returns CDR1 PRHDT and CDR2 FYEKMQ (reference sequence). The CDR3 protein is CASSLGGTTPSYEQYF. CDR3 DNA sequence: TGTGCCAGCAGCTTAGGCGGAACGACTCCCTCCTACGAGCAGTACTTC.